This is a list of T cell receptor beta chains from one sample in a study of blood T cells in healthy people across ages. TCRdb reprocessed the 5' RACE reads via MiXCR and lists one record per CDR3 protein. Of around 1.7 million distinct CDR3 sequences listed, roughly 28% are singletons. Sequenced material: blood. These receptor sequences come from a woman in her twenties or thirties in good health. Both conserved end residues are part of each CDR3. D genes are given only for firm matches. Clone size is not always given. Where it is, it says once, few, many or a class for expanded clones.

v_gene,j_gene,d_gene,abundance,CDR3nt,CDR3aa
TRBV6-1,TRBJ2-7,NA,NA,TGTGCCAGCAGGGAAGGGCCGGTTGGGGACGAGCAGTACTTC,CASREGPVGDEQYF
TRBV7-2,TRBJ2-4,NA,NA,TGTGCCAGCAGCCCCACCGGGACCCCCGGGCACATTCAGTACTTC,CASSPTGTPGHIQYF
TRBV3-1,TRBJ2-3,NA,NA,TGTGCCAGCAGCCAAGCGGGCCAGCAGTATTTT,CASSQAGQQYF
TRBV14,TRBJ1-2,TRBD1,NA,TGTGCCAGCAGCTTTGACAGGGATGCCTATGGCTACACCTTC,CASSFDRDAYGYTF
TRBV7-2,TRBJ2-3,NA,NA,TGTGCCAGCAGCTTAGCGCGGCCTAATTGGCAGTATTTT,CASSLARPNWQYF
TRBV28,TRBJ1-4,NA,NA,TGTGCCAGCAGTTTAACGGCAGAGGGGGAAAAACGGTTTTTT,CASSLTAEGEKRFF
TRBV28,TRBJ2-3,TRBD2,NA,TGTGCCAGCAGTCCCGGCGGGGGGGTAGGCACAGATACGCAGTATTTT,CASSPGGGVGTDTQYF
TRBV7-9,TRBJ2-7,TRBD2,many,TGTGCCAGCAGCAGGACTAGCGGGATCACCTACGAGCAGTACTTC,CASSRTSGITYEQYF
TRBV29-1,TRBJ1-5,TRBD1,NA,TGCAGCATCGCCGACAGGGATTATCAGCCCCAGCATTTT,CSIADRDYQPQHF
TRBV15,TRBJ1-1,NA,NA,TGTGCCACCAGAGTTACCCGGCTGCCGATAAACACTGAAGCTTTCTTT,CATRVTRLPINTEAFF
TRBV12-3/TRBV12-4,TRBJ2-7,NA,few,TGTGCCAGCAGAAAAGAACACAGACTTTCCTACGAGCAGTACTTC,CASRKEHRLSYEQYF
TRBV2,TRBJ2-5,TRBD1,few,TGTGCCAGCGGACAAAGACAGGGGCAAGAGACCCAGTACTTC,CASGQRQGQETQYF